This T cell receptor beta chain was obtained from a study of shared clonotypes between healthy human individuals. Authors' data handling: ImmunoSEQ junction-only sequences lacked quality scores, so their filtering differed. Data came from immunoSEQ multiplex PCR; TCRdb stores just in-frame clones and leaves some out. The V and J calls and clone size come from that table; D and trimming were worked out from the DNA. There are some 1,600,000 clones in the sample; 98% occur only once, and approximately 0.44% lies in the top ten. General study points: Larger richness was generally estimated for naive than memory subsets. Several donors shared approximately 5% of their naive CD4 clonotypes. Sampling covered blood only; tissue repertoires likely differ.

V lost 8 bases and J lost 2, with 12 bases in between. Per the germline V gene, CDR1 is SGHRS and CDR2 is YFSETQ. This CDR3 comprises 13 residues. In this sample, this clone turned up once. Antigen unknown. The rearrangement links TRBV5-1 to TRBJ2-3, with a tentative D call TRBD1 (6 bases). The clonotype originates from a young man in good health. Sequences were obtained from naive CD4+ T cells sorted from blood. Subset denoted: CD45RA+ positively selected. The CDR3 here is CASQQGDTDTQYF. As DNA, the CDR3 is TGCGCCAGTCAACAGGGCGACACAGATACGCAGTATTTT. The entire variable domain, with the rest obtained from reference TRBV5-1 and TRBJ2-3, is as follows: KAGVTQTPRYLIKTRGQQVTLSCSPISGHRSVSWYQQTPGQGLQFLFEYFSETQRNKGNFPGRFSGRQFSNSRSEMNVSTLELGDSALYLCASQQGDTDTQYFGPGTRLTVL.